This T cell receptor beta chain was identified in a study of naive and memory T cell subsets (dated by TCRdb to 2015 to 2018). Study-wide context: The study applied an open-source, UMI-based TCR alpha and beta sequencing pipeline to sorted naive and memory peripheral blood T cell subsets. IgG serology results and the functional CMV T cell responses were in complete agreement. RNA was DNase-treated and reverse transcribed with TCR constant-region primers, mostly using SuperScript III.

Study-wide conclusions, independent of this receptor: A few larger clonotypes were present in naive repertoires, particularly the CD8 repertoires, and these clonotypes were possibly memory cells re-expressing CD45RA. A clonotype was defined as a single alpha or beta chain sequence rather than as a paired alpha/beta receptor. TCR abundance followed a power law with an exponent that was different for naive and memory subsets but consistent across the three individuals. After error correction, only a single occurrence was seen for over 85% of naive TCR sequences, so much steeper abundance distributions were produced than in memory subsets. In both CD4 and CD8 cells, the Gini index increased while Shannon and inverse Simpson diversity decreased from naive through CM, EM and EMRA. RNA-based TCR counts may be affected by expression changes linked to T cell activation and differentiation. The repertoire findings for the naive and memory subsets could not be validated, as no ground truth was available.

The CDR3 runs 13 residues from the cysteine to the phenylalanine. CDR3 DNA is the only sequence kept; it has 39 bases, read in frame from the first base. V was cut back by 8 bases and J by 2 bases, leaving a gap of 10 bases between them. CDR1 and CDR2 were assigned from the germline V gene (reference sequence) as SEHNR and FQNEAQ. Concerning this clonotype itself: Its antigen target is currently unknown. One base away there is no much larger clone; base qualities are not given.

Libraries were built with UMI-ligation and nested PCR. The beta constant-region primer consisted of an equimolar mixture of two oligonucleotides that together covered TRBC1 and TRBC2. The ligated cDNA went through four rounds of PCR with nested alpha and beta constant-region primers together with the SP2 primer. A single-stranded oligonucleotide carrying the SP2 primer and a 12-nucleotide UMI was ligated to the 3' end of the cDNA by T4 RNA ligase 1. The ligation reaction was kept at 16 degrees C for roughly 20-24 hours. To avoid over-amplification, PCR2 was usually performed as a SYBR Green qPCR and halted once a predetermined threshold was reached. Apart from the first purification, every purification step used Agencourt AMPure XP magnetic beads. Library amounts were measured by Qubit and library quality was assessed on a TapeStation, where the main peak was expected at around 650 bp. Sequencing of the pooled libraries was done on an Illumina MiSeq using v2 2x251 paired-end kits, which typically yielded about 0.85-2.3 million reads per sample. Each sample was pooled at 3 to 5 nM, and roughly 4.5-8% PhiX was included to help cluster recognition. Per the original workflow: V and J genes were assigned to Demultiplexor-processed FASTQ reads by Decombinator through tag matching, with a single base-pair mismatch being allowed. UMIs were used by Collapsinator to correct both sequencing errors and frequency errors arising from PCR heterogeneity. TCRs were translated and CDR3s were extracted from the conserved cysteine to the FGXG phenylalanine by CDR3Translator, with non-productive sequences being flagged. Repertoires were subsampled to equal numbers of UMI-defined TCRs before Gini, Shannon entropy and inverse Simpson indices were calculated. Power-law fits to clonotype abundance distributions were performed by maximum likelihood within the linear range. Similar UMI counts, unique TCR numbers and clonal distributions were obtained with the pipeline and with MIGEC on one naive CD8 sample. In one analysis, naive TCRs that were also found in any memory subset of the same donor were excluded from the naive repertoire. A set of 7,322 CMV-associated CDR3 sequences, compiled from VDJdb and a published dataset, was used to search the repertoires. TCRdb reran the public reads through fastp at Q25 and MiXCR, keeping productive beta chains. For every CDR3 protein sequence, its rows merge into one entry that carries the most common genes and DNA. The V and J calls follow TCRdb's processing rather than the paper's. This sample lists 95,000 to 110,000 distinct CDR3 sequences; roughly 15% were detected once. The ten top clones hold approximately 2.8% of the sample.

TCR alpha and beta chain libraries were amplified separately from the second PCR step onward. To determine each donor's CMV status, fresh PBMCs were stimulated overnight with CMV viral lysate, and IFNgamma production from CD4+ T cells was then assessed. Using Miltenyi beads, CD4 T cells were first positively selected, and CD8 T cells were then positively selected from the CD4-negative fraction. After staining for CD3, CD4, CD8, CD45RA, CD27 and a live/dead dye, cells were sorted on a BD Aria II into four subsets based on CD45RA and CD27. A few healthy volunteers provided blood, and the blood of each volunteer was split into CD4 and CD8 T cells and then into four differentiation subsets. Approximately 130 ml of peripheral blood was drawn per donor, and PBMC were isolated by Ficoll-Paque PLUS density-gradient centrifugation. Sorted cells were lysed in RLT buffer, after which RNA was extracted using a Qiagen RNeasy kit and stored at -80 degrees C.

The chain is assembled from TRBV7-9 and TRBJ2-1; the D gene is not confidently resolved. Sample: naive CD8+ T cells from blood. In the paper's terms, the cell subset or site label means: naive T cells, CD45RA high CD27+. This receptor was identified in a human donor in good health. The CDR3 protein is CASGWSTYNEQFF. The DNA sequence is TGTGCCAGCGGGTGGTCTACCTACAATGAGCAGTTCTTC.